The 10 T cell receptor beta chains given below trace back to one sample, sequenced in a study of shared clonotypes between healthy human individuals. The data were produced by immunoSEQ multiplex PCR, yet TCRdb's version contains in-frame clones alone and is incomplete. This sample has nearly 600,000 clones, with 95% to 96% found just once. Positive CCR7 selection of CD45RO-negative cells yielded the naive CD8 cells, and terminally differentiated effector memory CD45RA+ cells were excluded. The sample was naive CD8+ T cells sorted from blood. These TCRs come from a woman in her 30s in good health.

The genes are TRBV7-8 and TRBJ2-7; D is undetermined. This CDR3 is 13 amino acids long. V lost 3 bases to trimming and J lost 1 base, with 7 bases between them. Looked up from germline, CDR1 is SGHVS and CDR2 is FQNEAQ. As DNA, the CDR3 is TGTGCCAGCAGCTTTGTACCATCCTACGAGCAGTACTTC. This gives the protein CASSFVPSYEQYF.

This clone came up once. V gene TRBV29-1 combines with J gene TRBJ2-7; 7 bases match TRBD2. Trimming took 4 bases from V and 2 from J; bases not matched to a gene: 8. Germline V gives CDR1 SQVTM, CDR2 ANQGSEA. CDR3 size: 14 residues. In DNA, the CDR3 is TGCAGCGTTGTCCTAGCGGAGGGAGCCTACGAGCAGTACTTC. It yields the protein CSVVLAEGAYEQYF.

The chain uses TRBV4-1 and TRBJ1-4; TRBD1 agrees at 7 bases. CDR1 and CDR2 (germline): MGHRA, YSYEKL. CDR3 length equals 13 residues. V dropped 4 bases and J dropped 7; count of bases not matched to a gene: 3. The CDR3 DNA sequence: TGCGCCAGCAGCCCCAGACAGGGTGAAAAACTGTTTTTT. Its protein is CASSPRQGEKLFF.

The chain has TRBV19 and TRBJ1-2; TRBD1 matches at 8 bases. CDR3 length: 12 amino acids. CDR1 is LNHDA and CDR2 is SQIVND in the germline V gene (reference sequence). V was pared by 4 bases and J by 8 bases, with 3 bases of the junction left unmatched. This CDR3 is CASSTGGEGYTF. The CDR3 coding sequence is TGTGCCAGTAGTACAGGGGGCGAAGGCTACACCTTC.

The rearrangement links TRBV2 to TRBJ2-1; 8 bases match TRBD1. In germline, CDR1 is SNHLY, CDR2 FYNNEI. After removal of 1 base from V and 3 bases from J, the junction contained 5 bases not matched to a gene. CDR3 length equals 16 residues. This chain's CDR3 is CASSEEARGHYNEQFF. DNA of the CDR3: TGTGCCAGCAGTGAAGAGGCCAGGGGGCACTACAATGAGCAGTTCTTC. Full variable domain (outside the CDR3, taken from reference TRBV2 and TRBJ2-1): EPEVTQTPSHQVTQMGQEVILRCVPISNHLYFYWYRQILGQKVEFLVSFYNNEISEKSEIFDDQFSVERPDGSNFTLKIRSTKLEDSAMYFCASSEEARGHYNEQFFGPGTRLTVL.

The genes are TRBV6-6 and TRBJ1-5, with a possible D match to TRBD1 (5 bases). V lost 9 bases and J 1 base, leaving 13 bases between the germline ends. Germline V lookup: CDR1 MNHNY, CDR2 SVGAGI (reference sequence). The CDR3 totals 14 residues. CDR3 region: CASRTTASNQPQHF. As DNA, the CDR3 is TGTGCCAGTCGGACGACAGCAAGCAATCAGCCCCAGCATTTT.

The J gene is TRBJ1-2, the V gene TRBV19, with 7 bases that match TRBD1. J lost 7 bases, V lost 8 bases, and 19 bases had no gene match. Germline lookup yields CDR1 LNHDA and CDR2 SQIVND (reference sequence). There are 16 residues in the CDR3. The CDR3 protein is CASGRQGIDGFLGYTF. The CDR3, as DNA: TGTGCCAGTGGTCGACAGGGTATCGATGGGTTCCTTGGCTACACCTTC.

This clone came up a few times. V usage is TRBV5-1 and J usage is TRBJ1-5; TRBD1 aligns across 10 bases. V was clipped by 3 bases and J by 4 bases; unmatched bases: 4. CDR1 is SGHRS and CDR2 is YFSETQ in the germline V gene. The length of the CDR3 is 15 residues. The CDR3 sequence: CASSSDRGRNQPQHF. The CDR3 bases are TGCGCCAGCAGCTCAGACAGGGGGCGAAATCAGCCCCAGCATTTT.

Regarding this clone: Other nucleotide sequences in the sample specify the same CDR3. The chain couples TRBV20-1 to TRBJ2-7; D gene unclear. Germline lookup yields CDR1 DFQATT and CDR2 SNEGSKA (reference sequence). The CDR3 is made up of 11 amino acids. V lost 3 bases and J lost 4, with 7 bases in between. Here the CDR3 reads CSARFGYEQYF. For the CDR3, the DNA is TGCAGTGCTAGGTTTGGGTACGAGCAGTACTTC.

V usage is TRBV11-2 and J usage is TRBJ2-5; D remains unclear. CDR1 SGHAT and CDR2 FQNNGV come from the germline V gene. This CDR3 comprises 13 residues. V gave up 3 bases and J gave up 4 bases, with 9 bases separating them. As DNA, the CDR3 is TGTGCCAGCAGCTTGTTATATCCAGAGACCCAGTACTTC. Its protein is CASSLLYPETQYF. The whole variable domain, filled in from reference TRBV11-2 and TRBJ2-5, reads EAGVAQSPRYKIIEKRQSVAFWCNPISGHATLYWYQQILGQGPKLLIQFQNNGVVDDSQLPKDRFSAERLKGVDSTLKIQPAKLEDSAVYLCASSLLYPETQYFGPGTRLLVL.